This T cell receptor (beta chain) was identified during a study of blood T cell repertoires in COVID-19. Generated by immunoSEQ multiplex PCR, the TCRdb table keeps only in-frame clones and is missing some. The data show around 39,000 clones, approximately 87% seen once. From germline, CDR1 is SGHTA and CDR2 FQGNSA. The CDR3 is made up of 14 amino acids. Trimming at V came to 4 bases and at J to 7 bases, leaving 4 bases not matched to a gene. The sample was peripheral blood. The sequence was collected from a man in his sixties or seventies with acute or convalescent COVID-19. This chain uses TRBV7-2 with TRBJ1-4, with 9 bases fitting TRBD1. CDR3 DNA sequence: TGTGCCAGCAGCTCCGACAGGGGGATTGAAAAACTGTTTTTT. As protein: CASSSDRGIEKLFF.